Listed below are T cell receptor beta chains from one sample, sequenced in a study of cytomegalovirus exposure and HLA in healthy donors. Here immunoSEQ multiplex PCR was the method, and the copy in TCRdb shows in-frame clones only, minus some. This sample has roughly 190,000 clones; 80% to 85% occur once, and the top ten carry 6.3%. Sequenced material: PBMCs. Receptors originate from a man between 40 and 49 years old in good health and CMV-seropositive. The CDR3 runs from the conserved cysteine through the conserved F or W. D genes are given only for firm matches. Only part of the rows carry a size: once, few, many, or a class if the clone is expanded.

D	J	size	V	DNA	CDR3
TRBD1	TRBJ2-6	.	TRBV18	TGTGCCAGCTCACGGACAGGGGACGGGGCCAACGTCCTGACTTTC	CASSRTGDGANVLTF
.	TRBJ1-1	.	TRBV28	TGTGCCAGCCTGGGGGGGGGTATGAACACTGAAGCTTTCTTT	CASLGGGMNTEAFF
.	TRBJ2-3	.	TRBV2	TGTGCCAGCAGGGCACTAGTTTCGCCCACAGATACGCAGTATTTT	CASRALVSPTDTQYF
.	TRBJ2-7	few	TRBV21-1	TGTGCCAGCACCGTCGAAGGAGGGCGGGGAGCCCACGAGCAGTACTTC	CASTVEGGRGAHEQYF
TRBD1	TRBJ1-5	.	TRBV18	TGTGCCAGCTCACCGGGACAGGTGAATCAGCCCCAGCATTTT	CASSPGQVNQPQHF
TRBD2	TRBJ2-3	few	TRBV7-9	TGTGCCAGCAGCACGGGACTAGCGGGAGATACGCAGTATTTT	CASSTGLAGDTQYF
TRBD2	TRBJ2-1	once	TRBV6-4	TGTGCCAGCAGTGAGGCCCCTAGCGGGGTCTACAATGAGCAGTTCTTC	CASSEAPSGVYNEQFF
TRBD1	TRBJ2-2	.	TRBV19	TGTGCCACCTGGGACAGGGGCGCCGCCGGGGAGCTGTTTTTT	CATWDRGAAGELFF
TRBD2	TRBJ2-5	.	TRBV7-3	TGTGCCAGCAGCTTAACCGGGGGGGGGCTGGAGACCCAGTACTTC	CASSLTGGGLETQYF
.	TRBJ2-6	.	TRBV7-9	TGTGCCAGCACCAACAGGGCTGGGGCCAACGTCCTGACTTTC	CASTNRAGANVLTF
TRBD2	TRBJ2-2	.	TRBV27	TGTGCCAGCAGTCACCGGGGGGTGGGGACCGGGGAGCTGTTTTTT	CASSHRGVGTGELFF
.	TRBJ2-7	.	TRBV27	TGTGCCAGCAGTCCCGGGTTCCAGAACGAGCAGTACTTC	CASSPGFQNEQYF
TRBD1	TRBJ2-1	.	TRBV28	TGTGCCAGCAGTCCCAGGACAGGAAAGGGTACTGAGCAGTTCTTC	CASSPRTGKGTEQFF
.	TRBJ1-1	.	TRBV12-5	TGTGCTAGTGGTTTGGTTCCGGGACACGGAAACACTGAAGCTTTCTTT	CASGLVPGHGNTEAFF